The present TCR beta chain was sequenced within a study of PD-1 blockade in classical Hodgkin lymphoma. The germline V gene has CDR1 LNHNV and CDR2 YYDKDF (reference sequence). V lost 0 bases, J lost 1 base, and 6 bases lay in between. The CDR3 contains 15 residues. Time point in this sample: cycle 4 day 1 (C4D1), after less than seven weeks of nivolumab. Following autologous stem cell transplantation, relapse occurred in every patient, and exposure to brentuximab vedotin varied. Clones were read by immunoSEQ multiplex PCR, and TCRdb kept only the in-frame ones, dropping some. The sample comprises tens of thousands of clones, roughly 86% of which are singletons, and approximately 6.9% rests with the top ten.

The rearrangement uses TRBV15 and TRBJ2-2; no reliable D call. The specimen was peripheral blood mononuclear cells (PBMCs), collected before the fourth cycle of nivolumab. The clonotype originates from a human donor with classical Hodgkin lymphoma. CDR3 loop: CATSRDFVNTGELFF. The CDR3 nucleotides read TGTGCCACCAGCAGAGATTTTGTGAACACCGGGGAGCTGTTTTTT. The whole variable domain, remainder taken from reference TRBV15 and TRBJ2-2, is DAMVIQNPRYQVTQFGKPVTLSCSQTLNHNVMYWYQQKSSQAPKLLFHYYDKDFNNEADTPDNFQSRRPNTSFCFLDIRSPGLGDTAMYLCATSRDFVNTGELFFGEGSRLTVL.